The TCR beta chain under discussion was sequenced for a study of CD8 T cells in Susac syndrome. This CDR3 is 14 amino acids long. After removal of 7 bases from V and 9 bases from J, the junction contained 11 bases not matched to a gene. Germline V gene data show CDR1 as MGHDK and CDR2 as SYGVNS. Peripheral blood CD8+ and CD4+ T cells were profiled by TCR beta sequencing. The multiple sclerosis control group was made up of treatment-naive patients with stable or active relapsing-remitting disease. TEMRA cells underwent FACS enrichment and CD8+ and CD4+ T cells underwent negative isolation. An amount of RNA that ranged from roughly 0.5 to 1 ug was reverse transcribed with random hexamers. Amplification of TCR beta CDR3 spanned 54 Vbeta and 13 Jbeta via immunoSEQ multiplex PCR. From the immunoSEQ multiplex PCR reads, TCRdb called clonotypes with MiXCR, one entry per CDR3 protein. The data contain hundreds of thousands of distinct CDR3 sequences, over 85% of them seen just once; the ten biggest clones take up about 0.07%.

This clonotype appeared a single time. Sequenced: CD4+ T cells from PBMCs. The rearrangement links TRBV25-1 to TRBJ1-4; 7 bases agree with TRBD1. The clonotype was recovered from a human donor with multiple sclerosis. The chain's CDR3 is CASKKEGGIQKLFF. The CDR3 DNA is TGTGCCAGCAAAAAGGAAGGGGGCATTCAAAAACTGTTTTTT.